This T cell receptor (beta chain) was documented in a study of blood T cell repertoires in COVID-19. With 6 bases removed from V and 6 bases from J, the gap between germline ends came to 15 bases. Germline CDR1 reads MNHEY; CDR2 reads SVGAGI. The CDR3 extends over 14 amino acids. Produced via immunoSEQ multiplex PCR; TCRdb's table is partial and in-frame only. Among approximately 190,000 clones, approximately 84% were seen once, and the ten largest hold roughly 5.3%. The rearrangement uses TRBV6-5 and TRBJ2-1; tentative D call: TRBD2 (5 bases). The sample was peripheral blood. The clonotype originates from a woman between 65 and 79 years old with active or convalescent COVID-19. CDR3: CASSDYLLVNEQFF. The CDR3, as DNA: TGTGCCAGCAGCGACTACCTCCTAGTCAATGAGCAGTTCTTC.